Presented here are 27 T cell receptor beta chains from one specimen sequenced in a study of T-cell reconstitution after alpha-beta-depleted transplantation in children. Their antigens are not known. Researchers prepared the TCRbeta library using unique molecular identifiers, the study reports. Each CDR3 protein is one row after TCRdb ran MiXCR on the PCR reads. The data contain some 300,000 distinct CDR3 sequences, 6.5% to 9% of them seen just once; the ten biggest clones take up approximately 8.6%. Study results and limitations: One year after transplant, T-cell counts and diversity came mostly from newly produced T cells.

The sequencing here drew on peripheral blood, taken 360 days after TCRalphabeta/CD19-depleted stem cell transplant. The receptors stem from a female patient aged 2-9 years who had a stem cell transplant for Fanconi anemia, so the T cells may come from the graft donor.

This clonotype has at least ten counts. V and J are TRBV7-8 and TRBJ2-2; tentatively, D is TRBD1 (6 bases). Trimming took off 4 bases at V and 0 bases at J, with 12 bases between the two ends. This CDR3 contains 16 residues. Germline CDR1 SGHVS, CDR2 FQNEAQ. CDR3 DNA: TGTGCCAGCAGCTCGGGACACGAAACGAACACCGGGGAGCTGTTTTTT. It encodes CASSSGHETNTGELFF.

In this sample, this clonotype turned up a few times. The chain links TRBV20-1 to TRBJ2-1; 8 bases line up with TRBD2. The germline gives CDR1 DFQATT, CDR2 SNEGSKA (reference sequence). CDR3 length: 13 residues. V gave up 3 bases and J gave up 9 bases; unmatched junction bases: 7. The chain's CDR3 is CSASPGGPGEQFF. In DNA form, the CDR3 reads TGCAGTGCTAGCCCGGGGGGGCCGGGTGAGCAGTTCTTC.

The V and J genes are TRBV9 and TRBJ1-5; D might be TRBD1 (5 bases). With 0 bases removed from V and 7 bases from J, the gap between germline ends came to 11 bases. Germline V lookup: CDR1 SGDLS, CDR2 YYNGEE. This CDR3 is built from 14 residues. The CDR3 loop reads CASSVAGGKQPQHF. In nucleotides, the CDR3 is TGTGCCAGCAGCGTAGCTGGGGGTAAACAGCCCCAGCATTTT.

The table lists this clonotype with many counts. The chain's CDR3 is CASSPLGDGELFF. CDR3 DNA sequence: TGTGCCAGCAGTCCCCTAGGAGACGGGGAGCTGTTTTTT. V and J are TRBV27 and TRBJ2-2; D ambiguous. This CDR3 is 13 amino acids long. CDR1 and CDR2 (germline): MNHEY, SMNVEV (reference sequence). The ends were cut back, 5 bases at V and 7 bases at J, with 11 bases in the middle.

This chain uses TRBV3-1 with TRBJ1-2; D might be TRBD1 (6 bases). The germline V and J ends were trimmed by 2 bases and 5 bases, with 9 bases remaining between them. The CDR3 is made up of 13 amino acids. The germline V gene has CDR1 LGHDT and CDR2 YNNKEL (reference sequence). CDR3 bases: TGTGCCAGCAGCCAATCGGGACAATATGGCTACACCTTC. The encoded protein is CASSQSGQYGYTF.

This clonotype has at least ten counts. The CDR3 protein is CASSSTGFRGNEQFF. For the CDR3, the DNA is TGTGCCAGCAGCTCGACAGGCTTCCGGGGCAATGAGCAGTTCTTC. V usage is TRBV12-3 or TRBV12-4 and J usage is TRBJ2-1; weak D call: TRBD1 (6 bases). The V gene lost 6 bases and the J gene lost 6 bases, with 18 bases spanning the gap. This CDR3 is built from 15 residues.

In this sample, this clonotype turned up many times. The rearrangement uses TRBV2 and TRBJ2-3; the D is unclear. V dropped 5 bases and J dropped 3 bases, with 9 bases sitting between them. This CDR3 comprises 13 residues. Germline V gene data show CDR1 as SNHLY and CDR2 as FYNNEI. CDR3 loop: CASSPLRTDTQYF. CDR3 sequence (DNA): TGTGCCAGCAGTCCCTTGCGTACAGATACGCAGTATTTT.

The sample holds a few counts of this clonotype. The rearrangement links TRBV20-1 to TRBJ2-3; 10 nucleotides line up with TRBD2. Unmatched junction bases numbered 9, after V lost 6 bases and J lost 0 bases. This CDR3 is built from 16 residues. The V gene's germline CDR1 is DFQATT and CDR2 SNEGSKA (reference sequence). DNA for the CDR3: TGCAGTGCGCCTTCAGCGGGGGGGTTTAGCACAGATACGCAGTATTTT. Its protein product is CSAPSAGGFSTDTQYF.

The rearrangement joins TRBV6-2 or TRBV6-3 to TRBJ2-7, with 7 bases identical to TRBD2. The CDR3 runs to 11 residues. Germline loops: CDR1 MNHEY, CDR2 SVGEGT. This CDR3 is CACGSGYEQYF. For the CDR3, the DNA is TGTGCATGCGGGAGCGGCTACGAGCAGTACTTC.

This clonotype was counted between two and nine times. V and J are TRBV19 and TRBJ2-5; weak D call: TRBD1 (6 bases). V lost 4 bases to trimming and J lost 1 base, with 13 bases between them. The germline V gene encodes CDR1 LNHDA and CDR2 SQIVND (reference sequence). This CDR3 is 15 amino acids long. The CDR3 nucleotides read TGTGCCAGTAGTAACGGACAGTCCCTCCAAGAGACCCAGTACTTC. Residues: CASSNGQSLQETQYF.

This clonotype has more than one count but fewer than ten. The chain employs TRBV2 and TRBJ2-2; D ambiguous. The V end lost 11 bases, the J end lost 0 bases, and 19 bases lay between the germline ends. The CDR3 has 16 amino acids. CDR1 is SNHLY and CDR2 is FYNNEI in the germline V gene. This CDR3 reads CAVFGSNSANTGELFF. The CDR3 nucleotides are TGTGCCGTTTTCGGGTCAAATTCTGCGAACACCGGGGAGCTGTTTTTT.

This clonotype was picked up many times. The genes are TRBV4-2 and TRBJ2-6, with a possible D match to TRBD2 (6 bases). This CDR3 is 18 amino acids long. V was shortened by 1 base and J by 2 bases, with 15 bases between the two germline ends. Germline-derived CDR1 and CDR2 are LGHNA and YNFKEQ. DNA of the CDR3: TGTGCCAGCAGCCAAGTGCAGGGACTGTACACTGGGGCCAACGTCCTGACTTTC. Its protein product is CASSQVQGLYTGANVLTF.

A few counts support this clonotype. The V call is TRBV7-2, the J call TRBJ2-7; 7 bases are a match to TRBD1. V lost 3 bases to trimming and J lost 2 bases; unmatched junction nucleotides: 4. CDR1 SGHTA and CDR2 FQGNSA come from the germline V gene. This CDR3 has 14 amino acids. CDR3 protein: CASSFGDRAYEQYF. DNA for the CDR3: TGTGCCAGCAGCTTCGGAGACAGGGCCTACGAGCAGTACTTC.

This clonotype was recorded at least ten times. The chain has TRBV5-1 and TRBJ2-1; D remains ambiguous. The germline V gene has CDR1 SGHRS and CDR2 YFSETQ. CDR3 length: 14 amino acids. Trimming cost V 6 bases and J 4 bases, with 14 bases left between them. CDR3 loop: CASTDRVEYNEQFF. The CDR3 DNA reads as TGCGCCAGCACGGACCGAGTAGAATACAATGAGCAGTTCTTC.

Many counts were recorded for this clonotype. V gene TRBV28 combines with J gene TRBJ2-1; 14 bases match TRBD2. Trimming removed 1 base from V and 6 bases from J; junction bases left unmatched: 2. The germline gives CDR1 MDHEN, CDR2 SYDVKM. The CDR3 is made up of 16 amino acids. As DNA, the CDR3 is TGTGCCAGCAGTTTATTAGGGACTAGCGGGGGCAATGAGCAGTTCTTC. It yields the protein CASSLLGTSGGNEQFF.

V usage is TRBV7-3 and J usage is TRBJ1-3, with a tentative D call TRBD1 (5 bases). The germline CDR1 and CDR2 sequences are SGHTA and FQGTGA. Between the trimmed V and J ends, which lost 5 bases and 7 bases, there was a span of 15 bases. This CDR3 comprises 14 residues. The CDR3 bases are TGTGCCAGCAGCCTGCCGGCAGGGTGGAACACCATATATTTT. This encodes CASSLPAGWNTIYF. Based on the CDR3 plus reference TRBV7-3 and TRBJ1-3, the full variable domain is GAGVSQTPSNKVTEKGKYVELRCDPISGHTALYWYRQSLGQGPEFLIYFQGTGAADDSGLPNDRFFAVRPEGSVSTLKIQRTERGDSAVYLCASSLPAGWNTIYFGEGSWLTVV.

In its sample, this clonotype was seen many times. J is TRBJ2-6 and V is TRBV3-1; tentative D call: TRBD2 (5 bases). Germline values: CDR1 LGHDT, CDR2 YNNKEL (reference sequence). This CDR3 has 16 residues. V was cut by 3 bases and J by 2 bases, with 11 bases left in between. The CDR3 nucleotides are TGTGCCAGCAGCCATTGGAGAGGGACTGGGGCCAACGTCCTGACTTTC. Residues: CASSHWRGTGANVLTF.

This clonotype was seen many times. CDR3 DNA: TGTGCCAGCCGTGAAGGGCGCTCAGGAGAGACCCAGTACTTC. Translated, it gives CASREGRSGETQYF. This chain links TRBV12-3 or TRBV12-4 with TRBJ2-5, with D hard to call. The length of the CDR3 is 14 residues. The V end was cut by 8 bases, the J end by 4 bases, with 17 bases between.

This clonotype was seen repeatedly, ten times or more. The chain uses TRBV29-1 and TRBJ1-1, with D uncertain. The V end lost 4 bases, the J end lost 0 bases, and 12 bases lay between the germline ends. CDR3 size: 14 residues. Germline lookup yields CDR1 SQVTM and CDR2 ANQGSEA. The CDR3 sequence: CSVGSGRLNTEAFF. CDR3 sequence (DNA): TGCAGCGTTGGGTCGGGCCGACTGAACACTGAAGCTTTCTTT.

The V call is TRBV11-2, the J call TRBJ2-7; tentative D call: TRBD2 (5 bases). CDR1 and CDR2 (germline): SGHAT, FQNNGV. This CDR3 spans 13 amino acids. Trimming shortened V by 5 bases and J by 2 bases, and 10 bases separated the two germline ends. The CDR3 sequence: CASSMTKAYEQYV. The DNA of the CDR3 is TGTGCCAGCAGCATGACTAAGGCCTACGAGCAGTACGTC.

This clonotype has at least ten counts. V and J are TRBV18 and TRBJ2-3, with 9 nucleotides matching TRBD2. With 3 bases clipped from V and 3 bases from J, the junction kept 7 bases outside the gene matches. CDR1 is KGHSH and CDR2 is LQKENI in the germline V gene. This CDR3 contains 16 residues. CDR3 region: CASSPLAGDLTDTQYF. The CDR3 DNA sequence: TGTGCCAGCTCACCCTTAGCGGGGGACCTGACAGATACGCAGTATTTT.

This clonotype was picked up many times. This chain joins TRBV29-1 and TRBJ2-1; D call uncertain. CDR1 is SQVTM, CDR2 ANQGSEA, per germline. Between the trimmed V and J ends, which lost 7 bases and 4 bases, there was a span of 14 bases. The CDR3 consists of 13 residues. The CDR3 coding sequence is TGCAGCGCCGGCCCTGTGGGGTACAATGAGCAGTTCTTC. It translates to CSAGPVGYNEQFF.

This rearrangement joins TRBV3-1 to TRBJ2-2, with 8 bases identical to TRBD2. This CDR3 comprises 17 residues. The trim removed 2 bases at V and 2 bases at J, leaving 7 bases unmatched. In germline, CDR1 is LGHDT, CDR2 YNNKEL (reference sequence). Here the CDR3 DNA reads TGTGCCAGCAGCCAAATAGCGGGGATCGTAAACACCGGGGAGCTGTTTTTT. It is translated as CASSQIAGIVNTGELFF.

This clonotype was seen at least ten times. V is TRBV5-1 and J is TRBJ1-1; TRBD1 aligns across 9 bases. Germline V CDR1 and CDR2: SGHRS, YFSETQ. The CDR3 extends over 13 amino acids. V was pared by 1 base and J by 6 bases, with 1 base of the junction left unmatched. The CDR3 DNA is TGCGCCAGCAGCTTGAGACAGGGGGCTGAAGCTTTCTTT. Amino acid sequence: CASSLRQGAEAFF.

This clonotype was seen repeatedly, ten times or more. The CDR3 DNA follows: TGCAGTGCTAGCTGGGGTTCCTACAATGAGCAGTTCTTC. Its protein is CSASWGSYNEQFF. The rearrangement joins TRBV20-1 to TRBJ2-1, with D unresolved. The germline gives CDR1 DFQATT, CDR2 SNEGSKA (reference sequence). The CDR3 covers 13 residues. V gave up 3 bases and J gave up 1 base, with 7 bases separating them.

At least ten counts were recorded for this clonotype. V is TRBV5-1 and J is TRBJ2-3; D remains unclear. CDR1 and CDR2 (germline): SGHRS, YFSETQ. This CDR3 comprises 16 residues. Trimming left V 0 bases short and J 0 bases short, with 11 bases between. CDR3 amino acids: CASSLEGVASTDTQYF. DNA for the CDR3: TGCGCCAGCAGCTTGGAGGGCGTAGCTAGCACAGATACGCAGTATTTT.

This clonotype was counted a few times. The CDR3 protein is CASLLGGYGYTF. CDR3 nucleotides: TGTGCCAGCCTTTTAGGGGGCTATGGCTACACCTTC. V is TRBV12-3 or TRBV12-4 and J is TRBJ1-2, with TRBD1 as a possible D gene (6 bases). The CDR3 totals 12 residues. V lost 8 bases to trimming and J lost 4 bases, with 11 bases between them.